This T cell receptor (beta chain) was captured by sequencing in a study of blood T cell repertoires in COVID-19. With 7 bases removed from V and 3 bases from J, the gap between germline ends came to 13 bases. Germline V gives CDR1 MNHNY, CDR2 SVGAGI (reference sequence). The CDR3 runs to 14 residues. The method was immunoSEQ multiplex PCR; TCRdb's version includes in-frame clones alone and lacks a portion of them. The sample records over 8,000 clones, approximately 86% being singletons. The sequence was collected from a human donor with active COVID-19. The donor label of this sample is uncertain. Sequenced material: peripheral blood. The genes are TRBV6-6 and TRBJ1-5; D may be TRBD1 (5 bases). CDR3 sequence (DNA): TGTGCCAGCACTGCGTGGGGCGACAATCAGCCCCAGCATTTT. Its translation is CASTAWGDNQPQHF.